Below, 12 T cell receptor beta chains from the same sample are listed, as sequenced in a study of regulatory T cells in long-lasting Graves disease. Stated time point: newly diagnosed GD, antithyroid drugs for less than 3 months. PBMC-extracted RNA yielded the TCR library. Investigators prepared the TCR beta libraries by applying iRepertoire HTBI primers and Arm-PCR of CDR3 regions. In TCRdb, the multiplex PCR reads were re-called with MiXCR into one record per CDR3 protein. The sample holds 400,000 to 500,000 distinct CDR3 sequences, roughly 15% seen once. These data were also filed under a second study, of T cells in Graves' hyperthyroidism and ophthalmopathy.

Sequencing was performed on peripheral blood mononuclear cells (PBMCs), taken at new diagnosis, from a patient treated with antithyroid drugs. These receptors all come from a woman between 50 and 59 years old with Graves disease.

This clonotype has at least ten counts. A junction end diverges from the germline sequence, so it may reflect a read error. The chain has TRBV5-1 and TRBJ1-1; 8 bases align to TRBD1. Germline V gene lookup returns CDR1 SGHRS and CDR2 YFSETQ. This CDR3 contains 15 residues. CDR3 nucleotides: TGTGCCAGCAGCCGGCGACAGGGGTCGAACACTGAAGCTTTCTTT. Translating gives CASSRRQGSNTEAFF.

At least ten counts were recorded for this clonotype. The chain has TRBV20-1 and TRBJ2-5; maybe TRBD2 (5 bases). CDR3 size: 14 residues. V lost 3 bases, J lost 1 base, and 12 bases lay in between. Germline values: CDR1 DFQATT, CDR2 SNEGSKA (reference sequence). CDR3 coding DNA: TGCAGTGCTAGTGGACGGGAACCCCAAGAGACCCAGTACTTC. Translated: CSASGREPQETQYF.

This clonotype has ten or more counts. The chain links TRBV18 to TRBJ2-7; 8 bases align to TRBD1. V shed 8 bases, J shed 5 bases, and the junction held 5 bases outside the gene matches. Germline lookup yields CDR1 KGHSH and CDR2 LQKENI. The CDR3 is 12 residues long. The DNA of the CDR3 is TGTGCCAGCGGAGGACAGGGCCACGAGCAGTACTTC. Residues: CASGGQGHEQYF. Filled out from reference TRBV18 and TRBJ2-7, the complete variable domain reads NAGVMQNPRHLVRRRGQEARLRCSPMKGHSHVYWYRQLPEEGLKFMVYLQKENIIDESGMPKERFSAEFPKEGPSILRIQQVVRGDSAAYFCASGGQGHEQYFGPGTRLTVT.

This clonotype appeared a few times. The CDR3 spells CASSTTSGGTDTQYF. The CDR3 DNA is TGTGCCAGTAGTACGACTAGCGGGGGCACAGATACGCAGTATTTT. This chain uses TRBV19 with TRBJ2-3; 11 bases agree with TRBD2. The germline CDR1 and CDR2 sequences are LNHDA and SQIVND (reference sequence). The CDR3 covers 15 residues. The ends lost 4 bases at V and 1 base at J; junction bases unmatched: 1.

In this sample, this clonotype turned up a few times. The rearrangement uses TRBV7-9 and TRBJ2-2; 8 positions agree with TRBD2. Germline lookup yields CDR1 SEHNR and CDR2 FQNEAQ (reference sequence). With V trimmed by 2 bases and J by 6 bases, 11 bases remained unmatched. This CDR3 comprises 17 residues. The CDR3 region has the DNA TGTGCCAGCAGCTTACTCCCGGGACTAGATTCGGCCGGGGAGCTGTTTTTT. Amino acid sequence: CASSLLPGLDSAGELFF. Full variable domain (outside the CDR3, taken from reference TRBV7-9 and TRBJ2-2): DTGVSQNPRHKITKRGQNVTFRCDPISEHNRLYWYRQTLGQGPEFLTYFQNEAQLEKSRLLSDRFSAERPKGSFSTLEIQRTEQGDSAMYLCASSLLPGLDSAGELFFGEGSRLTVL.

The genes are TRBV13 and TRBJ2-3; the match to TRBD1 covers 11 bases. CDR1 is PRHDT and CDR2 is FYEKMQ in the germline V gene (reference sequence). Trimming cost V 3 bases and J 5 bases; bases outside gene matches: 4. The CDR3 totals 15 residues. The CDR3 region has the DNA TGTGCCAGCAGCTTGGGACAGGGGGATGGAGATACGCAGTATTTT. Translating it yields CASSLGQGDGDTQYF. Combining the CDR3 with reference TRBV13 and TRBJ2-3 gives the whole variable domain AAGVIQSPRHLIKEKRETATLKCYPIPRHDTVYWYQQGPGQDPQFLISFYEKMQSDKGSIPDRFSAQQFSDYHSELNMSSLELGDSALYFCASSLGQGDGDTQYFGPGTRLTVL.

Comments on this clonotype: Since a much larger clone is just one base distant, this may be a read error. This chain uses TRBV12-3 or TRBV12-4 with TRBJ2-3; D is unclear. The CDR3 has 13 amino acids. V gave up 6 bases and J gave up 4 bases, with 11 bases separating them. CDR3 region: CASSPSEPDTQYF. DNA of the CDR3: TGTGCCAGCAGCCCGTCAGAGCCAGATACGCAGTATTTT.

This clonotype was detected a few times. The chain recombines TRBV6-5 with TRBJ2-7, with 9 bases lining up with TRBD2. This CDR3 spans 19 amino acids. Germline loops: CDR1 MNHEY, CDR2 SVGAGI. The trim removed 0 bases at V and 3 bases at J, leaving 15 bases unmatched. The CDR3 spells CASSYSEAGASGKGYEQYF. As DNA, the CDR3 is TGTGCCAGCAGTTACTCCGAAGCGGGGGCTAGCGGGAAAGGCTACGAGCAGTACTTC.

This clonotype occurred many times. The chain couples TRBV7-3 to TRBJ2-5; weak D call: TRBD2 (7 bases). V lost 0 bases to trimming and J lost 5 bases, with 13 bases between them. Germline-derived CDR1 and CDR2 are SGHTA and FQGTGA. This CDR3 is built from 15 residues. The CDR3 sequence is CASSLTGGAGETQYF. As DNA, the CDR3 is TGTGCCAGCAGCTTAACTGGGGGGGCGGGTGAGACCCAGTACTTC. Looking up the rest from reference TRBV7-3 and TRBJ2-5 gives the full variable domain: GAGVSQTPSNKVTEKGKYVELRCDPISGHTALYWYRQSLGQGPEFLIYFQGTGAADDSGLPNDRFFAVRPEGSVSTLKIQRTERGDSAVYLCASSLTGGAGETQYFGPGTRLLVL.

The sample holds many counts of this clonotype. This sequence joins TRBV3-1 and TRBJ2-2, with 10 bases that match TRBD2. The CDR3 extends over 16 amino acids. Trimming at V came to 6 bases and at J to 4 bases, leaving 8 bases not matched to a gene. CDR1 is LGHDT, CDR2 YNNKEL, per germline (reference sequence). CDR3: CASRSLAGAATGELFF. The CDR3, as DNA: TGTGCCAGCAGATCCCTAGCGGGAGCGGCCACCGGGGAGCTGTTTTTT.

The CDR3 coding sequence is TGTGCCAGCAGGGGTATCGGGGGGCAGGCAACTAATGAAAAACTGTTTTTT. Translated, it gives CASRGIGGQATNEKLFF. The rearrangement joins TRBV28 to TRBJ1-4; D is perhaps TRBD1 (6 bases). Trimming left V 6 bases short and J 0 bases short, with 17 bases between. The CDR3 has 17 residues. Germline assignment: CDR1 MDHEN and CDR2 SYDVKM.

This chain connects TRBV19 to TRBJ2-1; D is possibly TRBD1 (5 bases). CDR3 length: 17 amino acids. Trimming shortened V by 3 bases and J by 4 bases, and 19 bases separated the two germline ends. CDR1 and CDR2 from the germline V gene are LNHDA and SQIVND (reference sequence). CDR3 coding DNA: TGTGCCAGTAGTATGTCGTCCTGGGGCGGATATTACAATGAGCAGTTCTTC. Its translation is CASSMSSWGGYYNEQFF.